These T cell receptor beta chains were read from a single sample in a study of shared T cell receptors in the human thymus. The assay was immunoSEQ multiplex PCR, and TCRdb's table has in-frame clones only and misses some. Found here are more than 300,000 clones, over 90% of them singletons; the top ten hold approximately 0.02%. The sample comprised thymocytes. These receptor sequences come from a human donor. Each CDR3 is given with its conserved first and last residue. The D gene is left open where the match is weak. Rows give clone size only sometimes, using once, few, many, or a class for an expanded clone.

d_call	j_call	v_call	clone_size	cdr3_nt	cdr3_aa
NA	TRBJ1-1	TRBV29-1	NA	TGCAGCCCCAGACGGGGGGACTCCGCTGAAGCTTTCTTT	CSPRRGDSAEAFF
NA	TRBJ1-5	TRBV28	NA	TGTGCCAGCAGTACGGACAGATTCAATCAGCCCCAGCATTTT	CASSTDRFNQPQHF
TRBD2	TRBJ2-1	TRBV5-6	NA	TGTGCCAGCAGCTTGGCGTCTTCTAGCGGTAGATACAATGAGCAGTTCTTC	CASSLASSSGRYNEQFF
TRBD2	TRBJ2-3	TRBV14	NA	TGTGCCAGCAGCCAGATACTAGCGGTTCTCCACAGGCAGTATTTT	CASSQILAVLHRQYF
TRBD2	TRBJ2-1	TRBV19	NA	TGTGCCAGTAGTTCCGGGACTAGCGGAGACAATGAGCAGTTCTTC	CASSSGTSGDNEQFF
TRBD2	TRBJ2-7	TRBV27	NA	TGTGCCAGCAGTTTATCCCGTAGCGGGAGGGTCAACGAGCAGTACTTC	CASSLSRSGRVNEQYF
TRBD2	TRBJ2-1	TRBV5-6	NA	TGTGCCAGCAGCCCTAGGGTGGCGGGAGGCCACAATGAGCAGTTCTTC	CASSPRVAGGHNEQFF
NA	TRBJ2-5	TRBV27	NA	TGTGCCAGTGTGGAGGACGCCACGGAGACCCAGTACTTC	CASVEDATETQYF
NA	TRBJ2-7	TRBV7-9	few	TGTGCCAGCAGCAAGCGACACTACCCCTACGAGCAGTACTTC	CASSKRHYPYEQYF
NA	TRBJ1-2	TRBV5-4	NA	TGTGCCAGCAGCTTGGCTCCGCATGGCTACACCTTC	CASSLAPHGYTF
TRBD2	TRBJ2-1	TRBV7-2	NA	TGTGCCAGCAGCTTTAGCGGGAGCTCCTACAATGAGCAGTTCTTC	CASSFSGSSYNEQFF
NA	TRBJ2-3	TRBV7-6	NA	TGTGCCAGCAGCCCCCGGGGGAGCGAACTAGATACGCAGTATTTT	CASSPRGSELDTQYF
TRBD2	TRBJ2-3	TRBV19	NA	TGTGCCAGTAGTATCCCTTATAGCGGGAGGGAGGGCACAGATACGCAGTATTTT	CASSIPYSGREGTDTQYF
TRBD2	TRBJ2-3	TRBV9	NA	TGTGCCAGCAGCGTCCGACTAGCGCACACAGATACGCAGTATTTT	CASSVRLAHTDTQYF
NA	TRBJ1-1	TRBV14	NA	TGTGCCAGCAGCCCCCCCAGGCATAGTGAAGCTTTCTTT	CASSPPRHSEAFF
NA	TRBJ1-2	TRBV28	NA	TGTGCCAGCAGCCGGACGGAGGGGTGCGGCTACACCTTC	CASSRTEGCGYTF
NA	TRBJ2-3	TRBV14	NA	TGTGCCAGCAGCCAAGGAATGCCAGATACGCAGTATTTT	CASSQGMPDTQYF
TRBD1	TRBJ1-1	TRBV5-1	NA	TGCGCCAGCAGTTGCGTGGGGGTACAGGGGGCCGGGGCTGAAGCTTTCTTT	CASSCVGVQGAGAEAFF
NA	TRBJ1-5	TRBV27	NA	TGTGCCAGCAGTTTAAGGTCTTATGGGGGCCTGCTGGGGCCCCAGCATTTT	CASSLRSYGGLLGPQHF
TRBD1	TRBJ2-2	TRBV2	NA	TGTGCCAGCAAGCTGGACAGGGGTCTGGACACCGGGGAGCTGTTTTTT	CASKLDRGLDTGELFF
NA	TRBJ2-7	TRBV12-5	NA	TGTGCTAGCCCCGGGCTTAATTGGCTATACCCCTACGAGCAGTACTTC	CASPGLNWLYPYEQYF
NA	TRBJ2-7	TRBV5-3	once	TGTGCCAGAAGCAACCAGGGAAAAGTAGAGGATCTCGGGAGAGTGCACTACGAGCAGTACTTC	CARSNQGKVEDLGRVHYEQYF
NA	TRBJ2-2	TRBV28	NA	TGTGCCAGCAGTTTTCTGTGGGAGAACACCGGGGAGCTGTTTTTT	CASSFLWENTGELFF
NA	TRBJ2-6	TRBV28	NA	TGTGCCAGCAGTTCAGGTTCGGCTCGAAATGGGGCCAACGTCCTGACTTTC	CASSSGSARNGANVLTF
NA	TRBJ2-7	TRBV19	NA	TGTGCCAGTAGTATGCGGGGCCCGAACGAGCAGTACTTC	CASSMRGPNEQYF
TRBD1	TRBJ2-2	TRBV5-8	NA	TGTGCCAGCAGCTCGGGACAGGGCACCGGGGAGCTGTTTTTT	CASSSGQGTGELFF
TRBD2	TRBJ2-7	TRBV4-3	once	TGCGCCAGCAGCCCCGGGAGGCGGGGCTTCTACGAGCAGTACTTC	CASSPGRRGFYEQYF
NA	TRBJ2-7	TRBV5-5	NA	TGTGCCAGCAGCTTAAAGGAGACGCTCCACGAGCAGTACTTC	CASSLKETLHEQYF
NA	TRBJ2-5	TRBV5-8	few	TGTGCCAGCAGCCGAGGGTGGGAGACCCAGTACTTC	CASSRGWETQYF
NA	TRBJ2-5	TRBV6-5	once	TGTGCCAGCAGACCGAGGGGAGAGGAGACCCAGTACTTC	CASRPRGEETQYF
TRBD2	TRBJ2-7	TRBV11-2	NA	TGTGCCAGCAGTTCTAGCGGGAGAGGCTGCGAGCAGTACTTC	CASSSSGRGCEQYF
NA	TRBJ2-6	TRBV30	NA	TGTGCCTGGATACCAGGACCTGGGGCCAACGTCCTGACTTTC	CAWIPGPGANVLTF
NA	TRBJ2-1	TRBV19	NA	TGTGCCAGTAGTATAGATATCCTGCACAATGAGCAGTTCTTC	CASSIDILHNEQFF
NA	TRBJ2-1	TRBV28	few	TGTGCCAGCAGGTCGTCCGGAGGGCAGTTCTTC	CASRSSGGQFF
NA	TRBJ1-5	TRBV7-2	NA	TGTGCCAGCAGCTTAGTTAGCAATCAGCCCCAGCATTTT	CASSLVSNQPQHF
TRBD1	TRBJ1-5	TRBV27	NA	TGTGCCAGCGCTACGGCAGGGGGCGGTCAGCCCCAGCATTTT	CASATAGGGQPQHF
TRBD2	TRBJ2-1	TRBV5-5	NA	TGTGCCAGCAGGAACCCGGGACTAGCTACGTACAATGAGCAGTTCTTC	CASRNPGLATYNEQFF
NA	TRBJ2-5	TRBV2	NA	TGTGCCAGCAGTGAAGGGTTAGAGACCCAGTACTTC	CASSEGLETQYF